One sample yielded the 25 T cell receptor beta chains listed below, sequenced in a study of patients with pleural tuberculosis. TCRdb recomputed calls from the reads with MiXCR, one row per CDR3 protein. The repertoire includes some 48,000 distinct CDR3 sequences, approximately 7.5% of them detected once, and 15% to 20% sits in the top ten. The receptor source for this set is a human donor with pleural tuberculosis.

This clonotype was observed many times. V and J are TRBV28 and TRBJ1-5; D is unresolved. This CDR3 contains 13 residues. Germline CDR1 MDHEN, CDR2 SYDVKM. Trimming removed 5 bases from V and 4 bases from J, with 9 bases in between. CDR3 sequence reads: CASSQPPNQPQHF. The CDR3 DNA sequence: TGTGCCAGCAGTCAACCCCCTAATCAGCCCCAGCATTTT.

Comments on this clonotype: A much larger clone lies one base from this, so it may be a read error. This chain uses TRBV20-1 with TRBJ2-5; 12 nucleotides align to TRBD1. The CDR3 extends over 16 amino acids. J gave up 2 bases and V 0 bases, and 4 bases lay outside the gene matches. Germline V gene lookup returns CDR1 DFQATT and CDR2 SNEGSKA (reference sequence). The CDR3 DNA reads TGCAGTGCTAGAGACCCGGGACAGGGGGCTCAAGAGACCCAGTACTTC. This sequence encodes CSARDPGQGAQETQYF.

This clonotype was seen repeatedly, ten times or more. The chain uses TRBV11-2 and TRBJ1-1, with D perhaps matching TRBD1 (6 bases). The V end was cut by 2 bases, the J end by 4 bases, with 8 bases between. Germline lookup yields CDR1 SGHAT and CDR2 FQNNGV. The CDR3 is 13 residues long. The CDR3: CASSLSGATEAFF. The CDR3 DNA sequence: TGTGCCAGCAGCTTATCAGGGGCCACTGAAGCTTTCTTT.

This clonotype has at least ten counts. The gene calls are TRBV20-1 and TRBJ2-7; D gene ambiguous. The V gene's germline CDR1 is DFQATT and CDR2 SNEGSKA (reference sequence). This CDR3 region has 12 residues. Trimming cost V 6 bases and J 7 bases, with 16 bases left between them. DNA of the CDR3: TGCAGTGCAGCCGACAACGGGCCGGAGCAGTACGTC. It encodes CSAADNGPEQYV.

This clonotype was detected a few times. J is TRBJ2-4 and V is TRBV21-1; the D call of TRBD2 is as the table states it, not checked on the DNA. TRBV21-1 is termed a pseudogene. The length of the CDR3 is 18 residues. CDR3 in DNA: TGTGCCAGCAGCAATATTATGAGTTTCGCGGGAGGGGGAAACATTCAGTACTTC. As protein: CASSNIMSFAGGGNIQYF.

CDR3 residues: CASSVGSSGSINEQFF. CDR3 DNA sequence: TGTGCCAGCAGCGTAGGTTCTAGCGGGAGTATAAATGAGCAGTTCTTC. This chain connects TRBV9 to TRBJ2-1; 10 bases are shared with TRBD2. Germline CDR1 and CDR2: SGDLS and YYNGEE. With V trimmed by 0 bases and J by 7 bases, 7 bases remained unmatched. CDR3 length: 16 residues.

This clonotype was seen many times. This chain connects TRBV2 to TRBJ2-1; 7 bases align to TRBD2. The V gene's germline CDR1 is SNHLY and CDR2 FYNNEI. The junction had 5 bases not matched to a gene; V was cut back by 2 bases and J by 4 bases. This CDR3 comprises 15 residues. CDR3 loop: CASSESPSGYNEQFF. The CDR3 nucleotides are TGTGCCAGCAGTGAATCGCCTAGCGGTTACAATGAGCAGTTCTTC.

The genes are TRBV20-1 and TRBJ2-1; TRBD2 aligns across 7 bases. Germline V gives CDR1 DFQATT, CDR2 SNEGSKA (reference sequence). This CDR3 comprises 14 residues. V was clipped by 1 base and J by 10 bases; unmatched bases: 10. The CDR3 region is CSARALRLASEQFF. CDR3 nucleotides: TGCAGTGCTAGAGCCCTGAGACTAGCTTCGGAGCAGTTCTTC.

This clonotype was observed at least ten times. This chain uses TRBV6-4 with TRBJ1-3; the D is unclear. CDR1 and CDR2 from the germline V gene are MRHNA and SNTAGT. V lost 1 base, J lost 3 bases, and 1 base lay in between. The CDR3 contains 12 residues. CDR3 nucleotides: TGTGCCAGCAGTGACTATGGAAACACCATATATTTT. It is translated as CASSDYGNTIYF.

The chain uses TRBV29-1 and TRBJ1-1, with D hard to call. Trimming cost V 7 bases and J 3 bases, with 18 bases left between them. This CDR3 region has 14 residues. Germline CDR1 and CDR2: SQVTM and ANQGSEA. The CDR3 DNA sequence: TGCAGCGCAACTGGGCCCTCCGGGGACACTGAAGCTTTCTTT. Amino acids: CSATGPSGDTEAFF.

This clonotype was detected only a few times. This chain links TRBV5-1 with TRBJ1-1; D is unresolved. The CDR3 runs to 14 residues. CDR1 SGHRS and CDR2 YFSETQ come from the germline V gene. V lost 2 bases to trimming and J lost 4 bases, with 12 bases between them. CDR3 amino acids: CASSLLGLGTEAFF. CDR3 in DNA: TGCGCCAGCAGCTTACTAGGGTTGGGCACTGAAGCTTTCTTT.

This clonotype was detected ten times or more. The V and J genes are TRBV12-3 or TRBV12-4 and TRBJ2-7; 10 nucleotides align to TRBD2. The CDR3 length is 17 residues. The V gene end was trimmed by 3 bases and the J gene end by 5 bases; junction bases not matched to a gene: 13. CDR3 in amino acids: CASSFGPKTSGLHEQYV. The DNA of the CDR3 is TGTGCCAGCAGTTTCGGCCCCAAGACTAGCGGGTTACACGAGCAGTACGTC.

About this clonotype: The junction differs from germline at one of its ends, possibly a read error. V gene TRBV10-3 combines with J gene TRBJ2-1; the D gene is possibly TRBD2 (6 bases). The germline V gene has CDR1 ENHRY and CDR2 SYGVKD. The CDR3 runs 17 residues. In nucleotides, the CDR3 is TGTGCCATCAGTGGCTCCTCGGGACTGACCTCCTTCAATGAGCAGTTCTTC. This encodes CAISGSSGLTSFNEQFF.

Points on this clonotype: An end of the junction does not agree with germline; a read error may underlie this. This chain uses TRBV28 with TRBJ2-7, with D possibly matching TRBD1 (5 bases). Germline CDR1 is MDHEN and CDR2 is SYDVKM. The CDR3 extends over 12 amino acids. The DNA of the CDR3 is TGTGCCAGCAGTTTAAGGGGATACGAGCAGTGCTTC. Translating gives CASSLRGYEQCF.

The V call is TRBV11-2, the J call TRBJ2-1; maybe TRBD2 (5 bases). The CDR3 runs 15 residues. V lost 1 base to trimming and J lost 6 bases, with 13 bases between them. Germline CDR1 and CDR2: SGHAT and FQNNGV. In nucleotides, the CDR3 is TGTGCCAGCAGCTTAGTTCTAGCCGTCGGCAATGAGCAGTTCTTC. Translating gives CASSLVLAVGNEQFF. Drawing the rest from reference TRBV11-2 and TRBJ2-1, the complete variable domain is EAGVAQSPRYKIIEKRQSVAFWCNPISGHATLYWYQQILGQGPKLLIQFQNNGVVDDSQLPKDRFSAERLKGVDSTLKIQPAKLEDSAVYLCASSLVLAVGNEQFFGPGTRLTVL.

CDR3 loop: CASIRLAGYNEQFF. The CDR3 DNA follows: TGTGCCAGCATAAGACTAGCGGGATACAATGAGCAGTTCTTC. The chain carries TRBV28 and TRBJ2-1; TRBD2 matches 11 bases. The CDR3 runs 14 residues. The junction had 3 bases not matched to a gene; V was cut back by 7 bases and J by 4 bases. The germline V gene encodes CDR1 MDHEN and CDR2 SYDVKM.

The rearrangement links TRBV30 to TRBJ1-1; 10 nucleotides align to TRBD1. CDR3 length: 16 amino acids. Germline CDR1 is GTSNPN and CDR2 is SVGIG (reference sequence). Trimming took 6 bases from V and 3 from J; bases not matched to a gene: 13. This CDR3 reads CACKGQGQRYDTEAFF. Written as DNA, the CDR3 is TGTGCCTGTAAGGGACAGGGGCAAAGATATGACACTGAAGCTTTCTTT.

This clonotype was observed many times. For the CDR3, the DNA is TGTGCCAGCAGTTTACAGGGTCGGGTCTTAAGCTCCTACGAGCAGTACTTC. Protein: CASSLQGRVLSSYEQYF. The chain employs TRBV12-3 or TRBV12-4 and TRBJ2-7; TRBD1 is a possible D gene (5 bases). V was cut by 2 bases and J by 0 bases, with 17 bases left in between. The CDR3 is 17 amino acids.

This clonotype appeared many times. The rearrangement links TRBV2 to TRBJ2-7; 9 bases agree with TRBD2. Germline CDR1 is SNHLY and CDR2 is FYNNEI. The CDR3 has 14 residues. Trimming removed 6 bases from V and 4 bases from J; junction bases left unmatched: 7. This CDR3 reads CASSPGLARYEQYV. The CDR3 nucleotides read TGTGCCAGCAGCCCGGGACTAGCAAGATACGAGCAGTACGTC.

The table lists this clonotype with many counts. CDR3 coding DNA: TGTGCCAGCGGGTTCCCTTTACAGGGGTTCCCAAGCGAGCAGTACTTC. This translates into CASGFPLQGFPSEQYF. The V and J genes are TRBV12-3 or TRBV12-4 and TRBJ2-7; 7 bases are a match to TRBD1. Trimming cost V 8 bases and J 6 bases; bases outside gene matches: 19. The CDR3 length is 16 residues.

This clonotype appeared many times. This rearrangement joins TRBV2 to TRBJ2-7; 11 bases agree with TRBD1. CDR3 size: 14 residues. After removal of 5 bases from V and 4 bases from J, the junction contained 4 bases not matched to a gene. CDR1 is SNHLY, CDR2 FYNNEI, per germline. The CDR3 sequence: CASSPGQGVYEQYF. The CDR3 region has the DNA TGTGCCAGCAGTCCGGGACAGGGGGTTTACGAGCAGTACTTC. The variable domain in full, completed from reference TRBV2 and TRBJ2-7, reads EPEVTQTPSHQVTQMGQEVILRCVPISNHLYFYWYRQILGQKVEFLVSFYNNEISEKSEIFDDQFSVERPDGSNFTLKIRSTKLEDSAMYFCASSPGQGVYEQYFGPGTRLTVT.

The table lists this clonotype with many counts. The chain is built from TRBV6-1 and TRBJ2-7; tentative D call: TRBD1 (5 bases). CDR3 size: 14 residues. The germline V gene has CDR1 MNHNS and CDR2 SASEGT. V lost 6 bases to trimming and J lost 3 bases, with 15 bases between them. Here the CDR3 reads CASSPTVTLYEQYF. The CDR3 region has the DNA TGTGCCAGCAGCCCGACAGTTACCCTCTACGAGCAGTACTTC.

Of note for this clonotype: Possible read error: a much larger clone is one base away. The chain has TRBV28 and TRBJ1-3; D gene unclear. The CDR3 is 15 residues long. The germline CDR1 and CDR2 sequences are MDHEN and SYDVKM. CDR3 amino acids: CASSLEVPPGNTMYF. DNA for the CDR3: TGTGCCAGCAGTTTAGAAGTCCCCCCTGGAAACACCATGTATTTT.

The CDR3 coding sequence is TGTGCCAGCAGCTTCACAGGGTTCTACAATGAGCAGTTCTTC. Translation gives CASSFTGFYNEQFF. The chain has TRBV13 and TRBJ2-1; possibly TRBD1 for D (6 bases). Germline CDR1 reads PRHDT; CDR2 reads FYEKMQ (reference sequence). V was clipped by 3 bases and J by 3 bases, with 9 bases between them. This CDR3 comprises 14 residues.

This clonotype was detected many times. V is TRBV20-1 and J is TRBJ2-4, with no clear D. Germline CDR1 and CDR2: DFQATT and SNEGSKA (reference sequence). The CDR3 totals 11 residues. V was shortened by 2 bases and J by 6 bases, with 5 bases between the two germline ends. CDR3 DNA: TGCAGTGCTAGAAAGGGAAACATTCAGTACTTC. Its translation: CSARKGNIQYF.